This passage covers 27 T cell receptor beta chains from one sample sequenced in a study of cytomegalovirus exposure and HLA in healthy donors. PCR employed 60 Vbeta and 13 Jbeta primers. Clones were sequenced by immunoSEQ multiplex PCR, and TCRdb holds only the in-frame ones, with some missing. This table holds some 120,000 clones, 75% to 85% found once. Sequencing input: PBMCs. Receptors originate from a middle-aged man in good health and CMV-seronegative.

The chain has TRBV27 and TRBJ1-4; D gene uncertain. Looked up from germline, CDR1 is MNHEY and CDR2 is SMNVEV (reference sequence). The CDR3 has 14 amino acids. The germline V and J ends were trimmed by 4 bases and 4 bases, with 10 bases remaining between them. The CDR3 nucleotides are TGTGCCAGCAGTTCCTTGGCAATTAATGAAAAACTGTTTTTT. Translation gives CASSSLAINEKLFF.

The CDR3 DNA is TGTGCCAGCAGGTTACAGGGAGGGGGATTCAATGAGCAGTTCTTC. Translation gives CASRLQGGGFNEQFF. The chain uses TRBV6-5 and TRBJ2-1, with D maybe TRBD2 (7 bases). Trimming pared 6 bases from V and 6 bases from J, leaving 18 bases between. This CDR3 region has 15 residues. Germline CDR1 MNHEY, CDR2 SVGAGI.

The chain couples TRBV5-8 to TRBJ1-6; D ambiguous. Trimming removed 0 bases at V and 0 bases at J, with 10 bases between. In germline, CDR1 is SGHTS, CDR2 YDEGEE. The CDR3 is made up of 17 amino acids. The CDR3 sequence: CASSLVGLSSYNSPLHF. In nucleotides, the CDR3 is TGTGCCAGCAGCTTGGTAGGACTCAGCTCCTATAATTCACCCCTCCACTTT.

The chain joins TRBV6-1 to TRBJ1-1, with TRBD1 matching 7 bases. From germline, CDR1 is MNHNS and CDR2 SASEGT. V lost 2 bases and J lost 1; bases outside the gene matches: 1. The CDR3 consists of 14 residues. CDR3 sequence reads: CASSERTGNTEAFF. CDR3 DNA sequence: TGTGCCAGCAGTGAACGGACAGGGAACACTGAAGCTTTCTTT.

The rearrangement joins TRBV7-9 to TRBJ1-1; maybe TRBD1 (6 bases). CDR1 and CDR2 from the germline V gene are SEHNR and FQNEAQ (reference sequence). V was trimmed by 6 bases and J by 6 bases, leaving 8 bases between them. CDR3 length: 11 amino acids. The CDR3 sequence: CASSWTAEAFF. Written as DNA, the CDR3 is TGTGCCAGCAGTTGGACAGCTGAAGCTTTCTTT.

The chain joins TRBV7-9 to TRBJ1-4; tentatively, D is TRBD1 (5 bases). Deletions cut 3 bases from V and 7 bases from J, with 15 bases between. The CDR3 totals 15 residues. CDR1 and CDR2 from the germline V gene are SEHNR and FQNEAQ (reference sequence). As DNA, the CDR3 is TGTGCCAGCAGCTTCTACAGTGCCGGGGGTGAAAAACTGTTTTTT. Amino acid sequence: CASSFYSAGGEKLFF.

The CDR3 nucleotides read TGTGCCAGCAGTGCCGAAGCACGAATCAATCAGCCCCAGCATTTT. Translation: CASSAEARINQPQHF. The J gene is TRBJ1-5, the V gene TRBV2; no reliable D call. The V and J ends lost 4 bases and 3 bases respectively, with 13 bases between them. The CDR3 has 15 residues. Germline CDR1 and CDR2: SNHLY and FYNNEI.

This rearrangement joins TRBV13 to TRBJ2-7; D is possibly TRBD2 (5 bases). The CDR3 has 14 residues. V lost 3 bases, J lost 0 bases, and 9 bases lay in between. Germline loops: CDR1 PRHDT, CDR2 FYEKMQ (reference sequence). The CDR3 sequence is CASSFTRDSYEQYF. CDR3 DNA: TGTGCCAGCAGCTTTACCCGGGACTCCTACGAGCAGTACTTC. Using reference TRBV13 and TRBJ2-7 for the parts outside the CDR3, the full variable domain is AAGVIQSPRHLIKEKRETATLKCYPIPRHDTVYWYQQGPGQDPQFLISFYEKMQSDKGSIPDRFSAQQFSDYHSELNMSSLELGDSALYFCASSFTRDSYEQYFGPGTRLTVT.

This sequence joins TRBV7-6 and TRBJ1-4; tentatively, D is TRBD1 (6 bases). The V end was cut by 1 base, the J end by 4 bases, with 16 bases between. There are 17 residues in the CDR3. Germline-derived CDR1 and CDR2 are SGHVS and FNYEAQ. The CDR3 region is CASSLGFQGLLNEKLFF. The DNA of the CDR3 is TGTGCCAGCAGCTTAGGGTTCCAGGGGCTCCTTAATGAAAAACTGTTTTTT.

This chain uses TRBV29-1 with TRBJ2-5; 8 positions match TRBD1. The CDR3 is made up of 13 amino acids. The germline gives CDR1 SQVTM, CDR2 ANQGSEA. The J segment lost 2 bases and the V segment lost 7 bases, leaving 6 bases of the junction unmatched. As DNA, the CDR3 is TGCAGCGCCGAAAGGACAGGGCAAGAGACCCAGTACTTC. This sequence encodes CSAERTGQETQYF.

The CDR3 region is CATSRDLLGSTDTQYF. DNA for the CDR3: TGTGCCACCAGCAGAGATTTGCTAGGTAGCACAGATACGCAGTATTTT. The chain couples TRBV15 to TRBJ2-3; D not resolved. This CDR3 contains 16 residues. The germline CDR1 and CDR2 sequences are LNHNV and YYDKDF (reference sequence). V lost 0 bases, J lost 0 bases, and 10 bases lay in between. Looking up the rest from reference TRBV15 and TRBJ2-3 gives the full variable domain: DAMVIQNPRYQVTQFGKPVTLSCSQTLNHNVMYWYQQKSSQAPKLLFHYYDKDFNNEADTPDNFQSRRPNTSFCFLDIRSPGLGDTAMYLCATSRDLLGSTDTQYFGPGTRLTVL.

The chain combines TRBV6-5 with TRBJ2-3; 8 bases match TRBD1. The junction had 4 bases not matched to a gene; V was cut back by 9 bases and J by 2 bases. Germline V gene lookup returns CDR1 MNHEY and CDR2 SVGAGI. The CDR3 is made up of 13 amino acids. CDR3 sequence (DNA): TGTGCCAGTCGGGACAGGCTCACAGATACGCAGTATTTT. Translated, it gives CASRDRLTDTQYF.

This sequence joins TRBV5-1 and TRBJ2-5, with D perhaps TRBD2 (5 bases). Germline V gene lookup returns CDR1 SGHRS and CDR2 YFSETQ. The CDR3 spans 14 residues. Trimming removed 3 bases at V and 1 base at J, with 10 bases between. CDR3 in amino acids: CASSSGLFQETQYF. The CDR3 DNA reads as TGCGCCAGCAGCTCCGGACTGTTCCAAGAGACCCAGTACTTC.

This chain's CDR3 is CASTDTVEAFF. CDR3 bases: TGCGCCAGCACCGATACGGTGGAAGCTTTCTTT. The rearrangement links TRBV5-1 to TRBJ1-1; no firm D call. The CDR3 contains 11 residues. The V end was cut by 6 bases, the J end by 8 bases, with 11 bases between. Germline V gene sequence: CDR1 SGHRS, CDR2 YFSETQ.

The V gene is TRBV5-6, the J gene TRBJ1-2; 8 nucleotides agree with TRBD1. CDR3 length equals 17 residues. V gave up 4 bases and J gave up 4 bases; unmatched junction bases: 15. Germline CDR1 and CDR2: SGHDT and YYEEEE. The CDR3 spells CASSRTGPTPPGYGYTF. CDR3 nucleotides: TGTGCCAGCAGCCGGACAGGGCCTACACCCCCCGGCTATGGCTACACCTTC.

This clone has just a few counts. V is TRBV19 and J is TRBJ2-1; the match to TRBD2 covers 9 bases. The CDR3 consists of 16 residues. Germline CDR1 and CDR2: LNHDA and SQIVND (reference sequence). V trimming: 4 bases; J trimming: 4 bases; junction bases outside the gene matches: 8. The CDR3: CASSSLAGGVYNEQFF. As DNA, the CDR3 is TGTGCCAGTAGTAGCTTGGCGGGGGGGGTTTACAATGAGCAGTTCTTC.

This chain joins TRBV5-1 and TRBJ2-2; 7 nucleotides align to TRBD1. Trimming took 6 bases from V and 6 from J; bases not matched to a gene: 11. Germline V CDR1 and CDR2: SGHRS, YFSETQ. The CDR3 runs 15 residues. For the CDR3, the DNA is TGCGCCAGCACATCGAGAGGGGGCGCGTCCGGGGAGCTGTTTTTT. Translating gives CASTSRGGASGELFF.

This chain joins TRBV7-2 and TRBJ1-6; D is unresolved. V was cut by 5 bases and J by 6 bases, with 11 bases left in between. The CDR3 length is 14 residues. From germline, CDR1 is SGHTA and CDR2 FQGNSA. CDR3 amino acids: CASSPQVFNSPLHF. CDR3 in DNA: TGTGCCAGCAGCCCGCAGGTGTTTAATTCACCCCTCCACTTT.

The chain recombines TRBV10-3 with TRBJ2-3; no clear D gene. Germline loops: CDR1 ENHRY, CDR2 SYGVKD. The CDR3 contains 15 residues. V lost 6 bases and J 0 bases, leaving 13 bases between the germline ends. CDR3 sequence reads: CAISPSVASTDTQYF. The DNA for the CDR3 is TGTGCCATCAGCCCCTCGGTAGCCAGCACAGATACGCAGTATTTT.

This rearrangement joins TRBV27 to TRBJ2-3; 7 nucleotides align to TRBD2. The CDR3 totals 17 residues. Germline assignment: CDR1 MNHEY and CDR2 SMNVEV (reference sequence). With 5 bases clipped from V and 1 base from J, the junction kept 12 bases outside the gene matches. In nucleotides, the CDR3 is TGTGCCAGCAGTCCCCCGGTGATAGCGGGCCGCACAGATACGCAGTATTTT. This codes for CASSPPVIAGRTDTQYF.

The CDR3 protein is CASGGISGEKLFF. The CDR3, as DNA: TGTGCCAGCGGGGGGATAAGCGGGGAAAAACTGTTTTTT. The chain has TRBV2 and TRBJ1-4, with D tentatively TRBD1 (5 bases). V lost 8 bases to trimming and J lost 8 bases, with 15 bases between them. Germline V gene data show CDR1 as SNHLY and CDR2 as FYNNEI. CDR3 length: 13 amino acids.

V is TRBV19 and J is TRBJ1-5; TRBD1 matches at 8 bases. Germline loops: CDR1 LNHDA, CDR2 SQIVND (reference sequence). CDR3 size: 15 residues. The ends lost 7 bases at V and 1 base at J; junction bases unmatched: 6. The CDR3 DNA reads as TGTGCCAGTACTTGGCAGGGGGCGAGCAATCAGCCCCAGCATTTT. Protein sequence: CASTWQGASNQPQHF. Full variable domain (missing parts from reference TRBV19 and TRBJ1-5): DGGITQSPKYLFRKEGQNVTLSCEQNLNHDAMYWYRQDPGQGLRLIYYSQIVNDFQKGDIAEGYSVSREKKESFPLTVTSAQKNPTAFYLCASTWQGASNQPQHFGDGTRLSIL.

Notes on this clone: Distinct nucleotide sequences in the sample also encode this CDR3. This chain uses TRBV7-2 with TRBJ2-7; possible D gene TRBD2, 6 bases. V lost 4 bases and J lost 0, with 7 bases in between. The V gene's germline CDR1 is SGHTA and CDR2 FQGNSA. The length of the CDR3 is 13 residues. The CDR3 sequence: CASSSGSSYEQYF. The DNA of the CDR3 is TGTGCCAGCAGCTCCGGGAGCTCCTACGAGCAGTACTTC.

The chain couples TRBV25-1 to TRBJ1-2, with D maybe TRBD1 (6 bases). The CDR3 spans 13 residues. Germline V lookup: CDR1 MGHDK, CDR2 SYGVNS. V was clipped by 3 bases and J by 8 bases, with 13 bases between them. The CDR3 DNA is TGTGCCAGCAGTGACCGACTCGGACAGGGCTACACCTTC. Amino acid sequence: CASSDRLGQGYTF.

This rearrangement joins TRBV27 to TRBJ2-7, with 9 bases matching TRBD1. CDR1 is MNHEY and CDR2 is SMNVEV in the germline V gene (reference sequence). CDR3 length equals 15 residues. With V trimmed by 2 bases and J by 3 bases, 5 bases remained unmatched. The CDR3 DNA is TGTGCCAGCAGTTTAGACCGGGACAGGGACTACGAGCAGTACTTC. It codes for CASSLDRDRDYEQYF.

The J gene is TRBJ1-1, the V gene TRBV6-6; TRBD1 agrees at 7 bases. The V gene's germline CDR1 is MNHNY and CDR2 SVGAGI (reference sequence). V dropped 6 bases and J dropped 1; count of bases not matched to a gene: 5. CDR3 length: 14 amino acids. CDR3 nucleotides: TGTGCCAGCAGAGAGGGACAGAAGAACACTGAAGCTTTCTTT. This sequence encodes CASREGQKNTEAFF.

This rearrangement joins TRBV6-1 to TRBJ1-1; the D gene is possibly TRBD1 (6 bases). Deletions cut 1 base from V and 1 base from J, with 7 bases between. Per germline, CDR1 MNHNS and CDR2 SASEGT. The CDR3 runs to 14 residues. In DNA form, the CDR3 reads TGTGCCAGCAGTGAAGGGACAGCGAACACTGAAGCTTTCTTT. Protein product: CASSEGTANTEAFF.